Shown below are 20 T cell receptor beta chains from a single sample sequenced in a study of CD8 T cells in ankylosing spondylitis. Overall study results and limits: Seemingly characteristic of ankylosing spondylitis blood was a TCR beta motif consisting of under ten highly homologous variants.

For these TCRs, the target antigens are not known. TCRdb used MiXCR to reprocess the 5' RACE reads, holding one entry per CDR3 protein. The repertoire has some 220,000 distinct CDR3 sequences, more than 5.5% of them found once; the top ten carry approximately 15%. Sequenced: blood, either unsorted or a sorted T cell fraction (not recorded which). The receptors originated from a male donor with ankylosing spondylitis.

The genes are TRBV20-1 and TRBJ2-7; TRBD1 agrees at 7 bases. V shed 1 base, J shed 1 base, and the junction held 1 base outside the gene matches. The CDR3 is made up of 13 amino acids. Germline CDR1 DFQATT, CDR2 SNEGSKA (reference sequence). The CDR3 DNA reads as TGCAGTGCTAGAGGACAGGGATCCTACGAGCAGTACTTC. Translating it yields CSARGQGSYEQYF.

The chain carries TRBV11-1 and TRBJ1-5, with 9 bases lining up with TRBD1. V lost 5 bases, J lost 1 base, and 3 bases stayed unmatched. This CDR3 has 15 amino acids. CDR1 is SGHAT and CDR2 is FQDESV in the germline V gene (reference sequence). The CDR3 sequence is CASSTGTGSNQPQHF. CDR3 DNA: TGTGCCAGCAGCACCGGGACAGGGAGCAATCAGCCCCAGCATTTT.

This clonotype was counted only a few times. The chain combines TRBV3-1 with TRBJ2-3, with TRBD2 matching over 13 bases. The CDR3 loop spans 15 amino acids. Germline CDR1 is LGHDT and CDR2 is YNNKEL (reference sequence). Trimming at V came to 3 bases and at J to 6 bases, leaving 3 bases not matched to a gene. The CDR3 protein is CASSHRTSGSDTQYF. DNA for the CDR3: TGTGCCAGCAGCCACCGGACTAGCGGGAGCGATACGCAGTATTTT.

There are many counts of this clonotype. This chain joins TRBV5-5 and TRBJ2-7; 8 bases match TRBD1. The V segment lost 1 base and the J segment 0 bases; nucleotides outside the gene matches: 3. Germline CDR1 and CDR2: SGHKS and YYEKEE (reference sequence). The CDR3 spans 15 residues. CDR3 nucleotides: TGTGCCAGCAGCTTGACAGGGGGGTTCTCCTACGAGCAGTACTTC. Its translation: CASSLTGGFSYEQYF.

This clonotype was observed a handful of times. This chain connects TRBV12-3 or TRBV12-4 to TRBJ2-3; D is unresolved. The CDR3 sequence is 16 residues long. V lost 2 bases, J lost 1 base, and 13 bases lay in between. CDR3 DNA: TGTGCCAGCAGTTTAATGGACCCCGTCGGCACAGATACGCAGTATTTT. Translation: CASSLMDPVGTDTQYF.

The chain is built from TRBV4-3 and TRBJ1-1, with a weak D call TRBD1 (5 bases). CDR3 length: 16 amino acids. V dropped 0 bases and J dropped 8 bases, with 19 bases sitting between them. Germline assignment: CDR1 LGHNA and CDR2 YSLEER. The CDR3 DNA follows: TGCGCCAGCAGCCAAGATTCTAGGAGACAGTTCAACGAAGCTTTCTTT. This gives the protein CASSQDSRRQFNEAFF.

This clonotype was recorded many times. J is TRBJ2-1 and V is TRBV4-3; 7 nucleotides line up with TRBD1. This CDR3 has 17 residues. The germline gives CDR1 LGHNA, CDR2 YSLEER. V lost 2 bases to trimming and J lost 4 bases; unmatched junction nucleotides: 11. CDR3 sequence: CASSQSRRTGPYNEQFF. CDR3 bases: TGCGCCAGCAGCCAATCGCGGAGGACAGGTCCTTACAATGAGCAGTTCTTC.

This clonotype was found many times. The V gene is TRBV27, the J gene TRBJ2-7; 15 positions match TRBD2. J lost 5 bases, V lost 4 bases, and 9 bases had no gene match. Germline loops: CDR1 MNHEY, CDR2 SMNVEV (reference sequence). The CDR3 is made up of 17 amino acids. CDR3 in DNA: TGTGCCAGCAGTTATTTGGGACTAGCGGGAGGAGACAACGAGCAGTACTTC. This codes for CASSYLGLAGGDNEQYF.

This clonotype was seen many times. The V and J genes are TRBV11-2 and TRBJ1-2; possibly TRBD1 for D (5 bases). Germline loops: CDR1 SGHAT, CDR2 FQNNGV. This CDR3 has 15 amino acids. The V end lost 1 base, the J end lost 2 bases, and 11 bases lay between the germline ends. The CDR3 bases are TGTGCCAGCAGCTTAGGTCCGACAGCCAACTATGGCTACACCTTC. Protein: CASSLGPTANYGYTF.

This chain connects TRBV6-1 to TRBJ2-1, with 8 bases fitting TRBD2. The germline V gene encodes CDR1 MNHNS and CDR2 SASEGT. This CDR3 is built from 16 residues. V gave up 6 bases and J gave up 6 bases; unmatched junction bases: 13. Here the CDR3 reads CASRRRAGTSLNEQFF. DNA of the CDR3: TGTGCCAGCAGGAGGCGCGCCGGGACTAGTCTCAATGAGCAGTTCTTC.

This clonotype was found many times. The chain links TRBV7-2 to TRBJ2-3, with D possibly TRBD1 on 7 matching bases. Trimming left V 2 bases short and J 5 bases short, with 20 bases between. This CDR3 is built from 17 residues. Germline CDR1 reads SGHTA; CDR2 reads FQGNSA. CDR3 nucleotides: TGTGCCAGCAGCTTACGTGGAGGGGGCGTTCAGGGAGATACGCAGTATTTT. Translating it yields CASSLRGGGVQGDTQYF. Together with reference TRBV7-2 and TRBJ2-3, the CDR3 gives the full variable domain: GAGVSQSPSNKVTEKGKDVELRCDPISGHTALYWYRQSLGQGLEFLIYFQGNSAPDKSGLPSDRFSAERTGGSVSTLTIQRTQQEDSAVYLCASSLRGGGVQGDTQYFGPGTRLTVL.

This clonotype was detected ten times or more. The genes are TRBV20-1 and TRBJ2-1; 11 bases fit TRBD1. The V segment lost 2 bases and the J segment 8 bases; nucleotides outside the gene matches: 5. The length of the CDR3 is 14 residues. Germline lookup yields CDR1 DFQATT and CDR2 SNEGSKA (reference sequence). The CDR3 nucleotides read TGCAGTGCTAGAATCCGGGACAGGGGGTATGAGCAGTTCTTC. It yields the protein CSARIRDRGYEQFF.

This sequence joins TRBV28 and TRBJ2-7; D ambiguous. Germline CDR1 and CDR2: MDHEN and SYDVKM. Trimming left V 6 bases short and J 6 bases short, with 15 bases between. CDR3 length: 13 amino acids. CDR3 coding DNA: TGTGCCAGCAGAGACGCCCTCGCCCCCGAGCAGTACTTC. This translates into CASRDALAPEQYF.

This clonotype was seen repeatedly, ten times or more. The CDR3 is CASSQENLQGINQPQHF. As DNA, the CDR3 is TGCGCCAGCAGCCAAGAGAACCTCCAGGGGATTAATCAGCCCCAGCATTTT. The chain joins TRBV4-1 to TRBJ1-5; D is possibly TRBD1 (6 bases). Per germline, CDR1 MGHRA and CDR2 YSYEKL. The CDR3 sequence is 17 residues long. V was cut by 0 bases and J by 4 bases, with 16 bases left in between.

In its sample, this clonotype was seen many times. V usage is TRBV7-8 and J usage is TRBJ1-4, with no clear D. The ends were cut back, 6 bases at V and 3 bases at J, with 14 bases in the middle. Germline CDR1 and CDR2: SGHVS and FQNEAQ. This CDR3 comprises 15 residues. CDR3 sequence reads: CASRLYQLPNEKLFF. The DNA of the CDR3 is TGTGCCAGCAGGTTATACCAGTTACCTAATGAAAAACTGTTTTTT.

This clonotype has a count of ten or more. The CDR3 DNA follows: TGTGCCAGCAGCACCAGGGAGCGGGAGCAGTACTTC. Translated, it gives CASSTREREQYF. The rearrangement joins TRBV5-6 to TRBJ2-7; tentatively, D is TRBD1 or TRBD2 (5 bases each). Germline assignment: CDR1 SGHDT and CDR2 YYEEEE. V lost 4 bases and J lost 7, with 12 bases in between. The CDR3 spans 12 residues.

At least ten counts were recorded for this clonotype. V usage is TRBV7-9 and J usage is TRBJ2-3; 7 bases fit TRBD2. In germline, CDR1 is SEHNR, CDR2 FQNEAQ (reference sequence). The CDR3 length is 15 residues. J was trimmed by 2 bases and V by 4 bases; bases with no gene match: 6. This CDR3 reads CASSSPSGLTDTQYF. The CDR3 DNA sequence: TGTGCCAGCAGCTCCCCTAGCGGTCTCACAGATACGCAGTATTTT.

This clonotype was recorded a few times. This chain uses TRBV10-3 with TRBJ2-7; D is possibly TRBD2 (6 bases). The V and J ends lost 7 bases and 3 bases respectively, with 16 bases between them. The CDR3 runs to 14 residues. Per the germline V gene, CDR1 is ENHRY and CDR2 is SYGVKD. This CDR3 reads CAINLGGFLYEQYF. CDR3 bases: TGTGCCATCAACCTGGGGGGATTCCTCTACGAGCAGTACTTC.

The chain combines TRBV4-2 with TRBJ1-5, with 8 bases lining up with TRBD1. The CDR3 spans 15 residues. J was trimmed by 2 bases and V by 3 bases; bases with no gene match: 3. From germline, CDR1 is LGHNA and CDR2 YNFKEQ. The CDR3 coding sequence is TGTGCCAGCAGCCACGACAGGGGTGGCAATCAGCCCCAGCATTTT. Translation: CASSHDRGGNQPQHF.

This clonotype was counted at least ten times. V usage is TRBV4-2 and J usage is TRBJ1-1; TRBD1 matches 7 bases. Trimming removed 4 bases from V and 4 bases from J; junction bases left unmatched: 6. Germline V gene lookup returns CDR1 LGHNA and CDR2 YNFKEQ. The CDR3 sequence is 14 residues long. The CDR3, as DNA: TGTGCCAGCAGCCCCCGACAGGGCTCCACTGAAGCTTTCTTT. It is translated as CASSPRQGSTEAFF.